This T cell receptor beta chain was sequenced in a study of blood T cell repertoires in COVID-19. Study in general: PBMCs, B-cell-depleted T cells, or T cells provided the cDNA or gDNA that made up the material.

Germline assignment: CDR1 MNHEY and CDR2 SMNVEV (reference sequence). Trimming removed 5 bases at V and 2 bases at J, with 22 bases between. The CDR3 length is 18 residues. In the source study's methods: Scientists estimated how many nucleated cells there were by amplifying reference gene primers. Assay: immunoSEQ multiplex PCR; the TCRdb copy retains only in-frame clones and omits some. The V and J calls and clone size were taken over from that table, and D and trimming were inferred from the DNA. This sample has some 210,000 clones, with 89% found just once. Material for sequencing was peripheral blood. The chain uses TRBV27 and TRBJ2-1; D possibly corresponds to TRBD2 (5 bases). The sequence was obtained from a woman between 40 and 55 years old with acute or convalescent COVID-19. CDR3 nucleotides: TGTGCCAGCAGTGGACTTCCGGTTGAGGCGAACGCCTACAATGAGCAGTTCTTC. Protein sequence: CASSGLPVEANAYNEQFF.